A selection of T cell receptor beta chains follows, all from one sample in a study of cytomegalovirus exposure and HLA in healthy donors. Sequenced by immunoSEQ multiplex PCR; TCRdb stores in-frame clones only, minus some. The data contain about 94,000 clones, less than 8% of them singletons. The source material was PBMCs. The receptor source for this set is a man aged 50 to 59 in good health and CMV-seronegative. Each CDR3 is given with its conserved first and last residue. Each record gives: V gene, CDR3 protein.

TRBV5-5,CASSLGSSQETQYF
TRBV11-2,CASSRNTGDTGELFF
TRBV28,CASRPSVSGDQRAFF
TRBV5-4,CASSAQTLPGGYTF
TRBV2,CASSERSGGLGQPQHF
TRBV19,CASRLDRGPTGELFF
TRBV10-3,CAISESVGDEQFF
TRBV14,CASSVTMNTEAFF
TRBV6-5,CASSSSLFSEAFF
TRBV18,CASSPAGQSGNTIYF
TRBV28,CASTQIGTRGGYTF
TRBV19,CASGTSGSNTGELFF
TRBV10-3,CAIRAPGQGRYEQYF
TRBV29-1,CSVLTGVGKAQYF
TRBV19,CASSIEGQPYGYTF
TRBV28,CASSSLLQGARTDTQYF
TRBV7-3,CASSFSGGTYNEQFF
TRBV18,CASSSQGSHETQYF
TRBV27,CASKPTGSNSPLHF
TRBV7-2,CASSLTGVSDTQYF
TRBV28,CASNPGQALEAFF
TRBV7-9,CASSRTVDTGELFF
TRBV6-1,CASSPLGGSGNTIYF
TRBV6-4,CASNKESGSAYNEQFF
TRBV28,CASSYSYNEQFF
TRBV5-4,CASSPGKGPQETQYF
TRBV4-3,CASSQGPGQGFREQYF
TRBV29-1,CSVEGRRRPNEQFF
TRBV6-6,CASSRGLAGDFYEQYF
TRBV6-5,CASRGGTYNEQFF
TRBV28,CASSLPQGAGYGYTF
TRBV6-5,CASSYTGGMGTEAFF
TRBV10-3,CAISVGGKETQYF
TRBV21-1,CASSKAHGGNQPQHF
TRBV11-1,CASSLSSGSGRETQYF
TRBV29-1,CSVETQRSETQYF
TRBV30,CAWSVLRNLNYGYTF
TRBV28,CASHPMGRQGYTF
TRBV7-3,CASSLSPSGVETQYF
TRBV5-1,CASSLLDTGNTIYF
TRBV25-1,CASSRLAGGGQETQYF
TRBV11-2,CASSPLAGGAQTQYF
TRBV11-2,CASSLRTSGRGDTQYF
TRBV11-2,CASSIQGYQETQYF
TRBV28,CASSLGQGNTIYF
TRBV5-4,CASSPKDRGPYEQYF
TRBV27,CASRTRQGEGSDEQFF
TRBV6-5,CATRGSYEQYF
TRBV29-1,CSGTSGANVLTF
TRBV7-8,CASSLGGSDTQYF
TRBV28,CASSPGGATNEKLFF
TRBV6-5,CASSEVQGASEAFF
TRBV6-8,CASSYSIRGDTQYF
TRBV28,CASSSNTEAFF
TRBV2,CASGRGEPPEAFF
TRBV27,CASSFRLAGGFRSGTQYF
TRBV7-3,CASGTGFRDTQYF
TRBV27,CASSLYPGTSIQETQYF
TRBV28,CASRLTGYTF